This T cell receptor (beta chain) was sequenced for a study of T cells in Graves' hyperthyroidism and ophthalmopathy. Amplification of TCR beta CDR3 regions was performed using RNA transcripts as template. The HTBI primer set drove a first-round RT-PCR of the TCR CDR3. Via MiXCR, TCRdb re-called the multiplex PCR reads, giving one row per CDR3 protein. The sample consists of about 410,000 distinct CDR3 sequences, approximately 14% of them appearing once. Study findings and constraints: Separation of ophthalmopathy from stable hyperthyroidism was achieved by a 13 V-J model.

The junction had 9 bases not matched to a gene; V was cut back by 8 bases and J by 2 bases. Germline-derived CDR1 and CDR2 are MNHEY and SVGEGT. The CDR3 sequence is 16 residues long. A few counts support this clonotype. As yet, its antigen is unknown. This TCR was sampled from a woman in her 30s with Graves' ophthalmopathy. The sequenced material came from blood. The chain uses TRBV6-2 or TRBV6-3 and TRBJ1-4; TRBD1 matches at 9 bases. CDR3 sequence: CASRDRETSTNEKLFF. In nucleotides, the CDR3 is TGTGCCAGCCGGGACAGGGAGACGTCTACTAATGAAAAACTGTTTTTT.